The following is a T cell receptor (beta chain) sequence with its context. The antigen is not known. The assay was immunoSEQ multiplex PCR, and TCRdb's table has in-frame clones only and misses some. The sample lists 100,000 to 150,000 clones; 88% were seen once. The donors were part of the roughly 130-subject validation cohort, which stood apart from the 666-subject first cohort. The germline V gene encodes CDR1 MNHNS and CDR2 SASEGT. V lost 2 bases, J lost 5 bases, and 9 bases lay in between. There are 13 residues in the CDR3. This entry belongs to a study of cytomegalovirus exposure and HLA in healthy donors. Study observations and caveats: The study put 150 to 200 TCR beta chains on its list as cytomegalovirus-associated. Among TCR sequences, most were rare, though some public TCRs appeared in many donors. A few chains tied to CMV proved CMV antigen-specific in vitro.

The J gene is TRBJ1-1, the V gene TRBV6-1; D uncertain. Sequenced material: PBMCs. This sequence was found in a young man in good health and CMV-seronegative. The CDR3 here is CASSEYRSTEAFF. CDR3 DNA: TGTGCCAGCAGTGAATATCGCAGTACTGAAGCTTTCTTT.